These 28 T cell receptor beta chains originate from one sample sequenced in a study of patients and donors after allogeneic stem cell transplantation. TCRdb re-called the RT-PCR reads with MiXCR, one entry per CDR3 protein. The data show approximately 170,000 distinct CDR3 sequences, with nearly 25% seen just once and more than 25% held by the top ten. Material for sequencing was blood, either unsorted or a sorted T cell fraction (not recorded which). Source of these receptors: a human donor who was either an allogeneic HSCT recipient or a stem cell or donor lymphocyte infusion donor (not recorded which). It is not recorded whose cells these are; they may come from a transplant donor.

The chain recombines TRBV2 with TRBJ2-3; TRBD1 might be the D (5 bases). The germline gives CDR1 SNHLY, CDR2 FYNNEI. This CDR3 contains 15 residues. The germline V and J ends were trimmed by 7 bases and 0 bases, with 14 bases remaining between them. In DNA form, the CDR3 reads TGTGCCAGCATTGTACTGGGGCGTAGCACAGATACGCAGTATTTT. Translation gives CASIVLGRSTDTQYF. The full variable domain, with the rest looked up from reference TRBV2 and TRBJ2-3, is EPEVTQTPSHQVTQMGQEVILRCVPISNHLYFYWYRQILGQKVEFLVSFYNNEISEKSEIFDDQFSVERPDGSNFTLKIRSTKLEDSAMYFCASIVLGRSTDTQYFGPGTRLTVL.

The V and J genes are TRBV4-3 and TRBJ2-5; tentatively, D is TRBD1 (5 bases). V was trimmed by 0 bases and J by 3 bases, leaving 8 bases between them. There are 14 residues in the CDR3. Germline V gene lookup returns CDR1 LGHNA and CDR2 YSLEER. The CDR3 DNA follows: TGCGCCAGCAGCCAAGATGGCAGGGAAGAGACCCAGTACTTC. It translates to CASSQDGREETQYF.

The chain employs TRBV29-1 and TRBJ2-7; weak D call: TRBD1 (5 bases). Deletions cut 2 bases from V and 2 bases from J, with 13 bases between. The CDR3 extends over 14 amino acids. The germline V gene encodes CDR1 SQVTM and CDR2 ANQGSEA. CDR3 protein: CSVEKPGNPYEQYF. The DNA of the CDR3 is TGCAGCGTTGAAAAGCCAGGGAACCCCTACGAGCAGTACTTC.

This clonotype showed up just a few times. In DNA form, the CDR3 reads TGCAGCGTTGATTTCCAGGGCGTTTTGGATGAGCAGTTCTTC. It translates to CSVDFQGVLDEQFF. This chain links TRBV29-1 with TRBJ2-1; possible D gene TRBD1, 5 bases. Germline values: CDR1 SQVTM, CDR2 ANQGSEA. The CDR3 extends over 14 amino acids. V lost 3 bases and J 8 bases, leaving 17 bases between the germline ends.

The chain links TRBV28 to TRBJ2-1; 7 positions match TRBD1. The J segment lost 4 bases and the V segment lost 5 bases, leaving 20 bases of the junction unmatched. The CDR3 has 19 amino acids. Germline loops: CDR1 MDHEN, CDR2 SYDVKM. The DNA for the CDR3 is TGTGCCAGCAGTCCCGCGGTCAAGAGGGGGCCCCCTTATTACAATGAGCAGTTCTTC. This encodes CASSPAVKRGPPYYNEQFF.

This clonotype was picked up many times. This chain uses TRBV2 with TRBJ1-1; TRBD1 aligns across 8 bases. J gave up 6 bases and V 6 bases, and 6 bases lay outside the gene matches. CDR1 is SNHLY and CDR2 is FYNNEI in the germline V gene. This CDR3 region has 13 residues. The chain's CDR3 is CASRGQGTAEAFF. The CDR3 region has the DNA TGTGCCAGCAGAGGACAGGGTACCGCTGAAGCTTTCTTT.

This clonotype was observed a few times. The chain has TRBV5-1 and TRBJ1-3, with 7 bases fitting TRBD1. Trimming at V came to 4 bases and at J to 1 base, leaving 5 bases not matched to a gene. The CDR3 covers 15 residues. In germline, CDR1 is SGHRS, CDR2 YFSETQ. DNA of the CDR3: TGCGCCAGCAGCCCGGGACAGACTTCTGGAAACACCATATATTTT. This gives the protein CASSPGQTSGNTIYF.

CDR3: CASSAGTSGEETQYF. The CDR3 region has the DNA TGTGCCAGCAGCGCGGGGACTAGCGGAGAAGAGACCCAGTACTTC. This chain links TRBV9 with TRBJ2-5, with 11 nucleotides matching TRBD2. The CDR3 contains 15 residues. Germline CDR1 is SGDLS and CDR2 is YYNGEE. V lost 3 bases to trimming and J lost 3 bases; unmatched junction nucleotides: 4.

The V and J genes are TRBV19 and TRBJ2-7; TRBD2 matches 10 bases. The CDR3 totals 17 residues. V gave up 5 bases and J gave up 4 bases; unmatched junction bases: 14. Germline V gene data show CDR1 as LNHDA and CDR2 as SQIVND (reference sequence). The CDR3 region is CASSPIGLAGVAYEQYF. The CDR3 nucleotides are TGTGCCAGTAGTCCGATCGGCCTAGCGGGAGTGGCATACGAGCAGTACTTC.

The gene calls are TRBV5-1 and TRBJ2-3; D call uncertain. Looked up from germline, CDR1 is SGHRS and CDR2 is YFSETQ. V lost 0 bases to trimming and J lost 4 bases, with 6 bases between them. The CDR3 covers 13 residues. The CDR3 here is CASSLGSADTQYF. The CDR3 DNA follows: TGCGCCAGCAGCTTGGGGAGTGCAGATACGCAGTATTTT. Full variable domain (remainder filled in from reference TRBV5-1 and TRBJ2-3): KAGVTQTPRYLIKTRGQQVTLSCSPISGHRSVSWYQQTPGQGLQFLFEYFSETQRNKGNFPGRFSGRQFSNSRSEMNVSTLELGDSALYLCASSLGSADTQYFGPGTRLTVL.

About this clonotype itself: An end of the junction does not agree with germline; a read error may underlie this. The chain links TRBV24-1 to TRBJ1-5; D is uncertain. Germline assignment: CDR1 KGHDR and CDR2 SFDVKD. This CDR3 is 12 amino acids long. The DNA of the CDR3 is TGTGTCACCGGTGACTTCAATCAGCCCCAGCATTTT. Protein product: CVTGDFNQPQHF.

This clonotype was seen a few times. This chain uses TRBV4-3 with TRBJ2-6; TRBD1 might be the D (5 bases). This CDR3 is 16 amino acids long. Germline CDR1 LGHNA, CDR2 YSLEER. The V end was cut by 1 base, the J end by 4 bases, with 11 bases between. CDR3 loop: CASSQVGAYGANVLTF. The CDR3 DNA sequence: TGCGCCAGCAGCCAAGTAGGGGCTTACGGGGCCAACGTCCTGACTTTC.

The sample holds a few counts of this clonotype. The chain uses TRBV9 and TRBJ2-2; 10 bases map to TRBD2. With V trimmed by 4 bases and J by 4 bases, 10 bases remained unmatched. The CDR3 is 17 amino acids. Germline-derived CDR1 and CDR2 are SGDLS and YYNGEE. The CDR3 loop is CASSPIGLAVGTGELFF. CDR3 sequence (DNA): TGTGCCAGCAGCCCCATCGGACTAGCGGTCGGCACCGGGGAGCTGTTTTTT.

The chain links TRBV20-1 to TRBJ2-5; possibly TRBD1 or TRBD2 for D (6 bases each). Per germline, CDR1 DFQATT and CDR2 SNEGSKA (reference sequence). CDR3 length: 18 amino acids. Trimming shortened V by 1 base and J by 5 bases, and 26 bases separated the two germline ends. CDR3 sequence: CSARANIGGVAATETQYF. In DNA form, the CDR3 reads TGCAGTGCTAGAGCCAATATAGGGGGAGTAGCGGCTACGGAGACCCAGTACTTC.

The DNA for the CDR3 is TGCAGTGCTATCCCGGACCCGAACTCCTACGAGCAGTACTTC. The encoded protein is CSAIPDPNSYEQYF. J is TRBJ2-7 and V is TRBV20-1; D is unresolved. Looked up from germline, CDR1 is DFQATT and CDR2 is SNEGSKA (reference sequence). The CDR3 contains 14 residues. Trimming pared 4 bases from V and 0 bases from J, leaving 13 bases between.

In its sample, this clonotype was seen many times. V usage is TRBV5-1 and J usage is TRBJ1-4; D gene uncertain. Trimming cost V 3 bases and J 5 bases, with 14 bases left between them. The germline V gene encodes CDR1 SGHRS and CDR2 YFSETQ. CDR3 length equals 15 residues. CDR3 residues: CASSSRGLQNEKLFF. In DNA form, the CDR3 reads TGCGCCAGCAGCTCACGAGGGCTTCAGAATGAAAAACTGTTTTTT.

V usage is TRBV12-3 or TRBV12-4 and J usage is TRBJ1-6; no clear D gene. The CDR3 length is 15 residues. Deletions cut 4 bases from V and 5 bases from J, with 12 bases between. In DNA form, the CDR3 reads TGTGCCAGCAGTTACCGGGCTTGGGATAATTCACCCCTCCACTTT. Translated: CASSYRAWDNSPLHF.

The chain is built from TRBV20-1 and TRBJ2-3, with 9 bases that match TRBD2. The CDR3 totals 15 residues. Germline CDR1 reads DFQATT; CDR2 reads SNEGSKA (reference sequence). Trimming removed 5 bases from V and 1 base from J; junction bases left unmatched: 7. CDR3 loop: CSAFSSGSGTDTQYF. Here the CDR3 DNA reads TGCAGTGCTTTTAGTAGCGGGAGTGGCACAGATACGCAGTATTTT.

The CDR3 DNA sequence: TGTGCCAGCAGCGAACAGCCCTCGCGGGACAGGGTAGAAGAGACCCAGTACTTC. It encodes CASSEQPSRDRVEETQYF. J is TRBJ2-5 and V is TRBV21-1; the table's D gene call, TRBD1, was not cross checked with the DNA. TRBV21-1 is a listed pseudogene. The CDR3 has 18 amino acids.

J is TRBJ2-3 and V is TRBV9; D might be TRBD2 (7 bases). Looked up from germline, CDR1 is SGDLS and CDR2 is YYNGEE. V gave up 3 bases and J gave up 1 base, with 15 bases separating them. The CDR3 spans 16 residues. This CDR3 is CASSAQGGGGTDTQYF. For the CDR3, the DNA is TGTGCCAGCAGCGCCCAAGGGGGAGGGGGCACAGATACGCAGTATTTT.

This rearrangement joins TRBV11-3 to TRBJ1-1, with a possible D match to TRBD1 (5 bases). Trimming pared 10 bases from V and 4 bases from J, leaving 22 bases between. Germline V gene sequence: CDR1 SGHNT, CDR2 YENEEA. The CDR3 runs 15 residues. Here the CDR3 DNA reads TGTGCCACAAAGCTGGGAGGGACTGTGGGCACTGAAGCTTTCTTT. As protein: CATKLGGTVGTEAFF.

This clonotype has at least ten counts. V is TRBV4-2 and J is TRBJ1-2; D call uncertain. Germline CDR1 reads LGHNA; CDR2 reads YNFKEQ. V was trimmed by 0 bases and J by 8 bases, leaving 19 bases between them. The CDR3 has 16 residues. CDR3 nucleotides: TGTGCCAGCAGCCAAGATGGGATTACCCACGAACGAGGCTACACCTTC. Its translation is CASSQDGITHERGYTF.

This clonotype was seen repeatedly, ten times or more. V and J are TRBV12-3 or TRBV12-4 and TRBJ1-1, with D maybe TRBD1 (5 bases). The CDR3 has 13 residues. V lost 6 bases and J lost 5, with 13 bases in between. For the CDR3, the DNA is TGTGCCAGCAGGACCTCAGGGCGAACTGAAGCTTTCTTT. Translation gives CASRTSGRTEAFF.

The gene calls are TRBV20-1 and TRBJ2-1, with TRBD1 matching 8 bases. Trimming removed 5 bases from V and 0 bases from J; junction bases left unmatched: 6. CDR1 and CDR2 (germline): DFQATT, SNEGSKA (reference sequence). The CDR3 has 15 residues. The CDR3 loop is CSAEDRVGSYNEQFF. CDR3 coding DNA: TGCAGTGCTGAGGACAGGGTTGGCTCCTACAATGAGCAGTTCTTC.

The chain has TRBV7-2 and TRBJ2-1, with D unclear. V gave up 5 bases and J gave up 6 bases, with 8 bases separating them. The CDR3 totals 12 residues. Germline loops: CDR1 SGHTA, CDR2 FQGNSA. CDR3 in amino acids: CASSPVRNEQFF. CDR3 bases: TGTGCCAGCAGCCCAGTCCGCAATGAGCAGTTCTTC.

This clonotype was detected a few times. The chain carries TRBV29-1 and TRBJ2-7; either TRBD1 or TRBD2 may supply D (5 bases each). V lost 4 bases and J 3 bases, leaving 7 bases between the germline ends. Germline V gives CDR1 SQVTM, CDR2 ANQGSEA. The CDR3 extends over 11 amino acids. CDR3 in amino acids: CSVVGGYEQYF. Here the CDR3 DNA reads TGCAGCGTTGTTGGGGGCTACGAGCAGTACTTC.

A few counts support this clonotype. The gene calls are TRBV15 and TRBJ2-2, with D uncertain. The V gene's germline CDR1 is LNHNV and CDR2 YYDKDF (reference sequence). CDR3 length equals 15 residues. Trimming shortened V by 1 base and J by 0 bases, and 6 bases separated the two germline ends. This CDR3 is CATSRAASNTGELFF. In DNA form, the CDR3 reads TGTGCCACCAGCAGAGCAGCATCGAACACCGGGGAGCTGTTTTTT.

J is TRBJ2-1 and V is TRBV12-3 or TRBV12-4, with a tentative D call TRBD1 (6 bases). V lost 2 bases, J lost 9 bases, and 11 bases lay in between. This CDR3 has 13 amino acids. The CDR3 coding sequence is TGTGCCAGCAGTTTAAGGACAGAGAGTGAGCAGTTCTTC. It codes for CASSLRTESEQFF.